The 32 T cell receptor beta chains in this list originate from one sample, sequenced in a study of T-cell reconstitution after alpha-beta-depleted transplantation in children. Unique molecular identifiers were incorporated when the TCRbeta library was constructed. TCRdb reprocessed the PCR reads via MiXCR and lists one record per CDR3 protein. The sample carries about 580,000 distinct CDR3 sequences, approximately 22% recorded once. Sequenced here: PBMCs, mostly from graft donor cells, sampled 360 days after TCRalphabeta/CD19-depleted stem cell transplant. The origin of the receptors is a boy under two years old who had a stem cell transplant for acute myeloid leukemia, so the T cells may come from the graft donor.

This rearrangement joins TRBV27 to TRBJ2-3; TRBD1 matches at 7 bases. The germline gives CDR1 MNHEY, CDR2 SMNVEV (reference sequence). The CDR3 contains 14 residues. V shed 5 bases, J shed 1 base, and the junction held 3 bases outside the gene matches. The DNA for the CDR3 is TGTGCCAGCAGTAAAGGACAGGGCACAGATACGCAGTATTTT. Its protein is CASSKGQGTDTQYF.

This chain links TRBV6-5 with TRBJ2-5; D call uncertain. This CDR3 contains 11 residues. Germline CDR1 MNHEY, CDR2 SVGAGI. Trimming stripped 8 bases from V and 5 bases from J, with 9 bases between. CDR3 sequence: CASWRRETQYF. CDR3 nucleotide sequence: TGTGCCAGCTGGCGTCGGGAGACCCAGTACTTC.

The gene calls are TRBV20-1 and TRBJ1-2; D might be TRBD1 (5 bases). The CDR3 extends over 16 amino acids. Germline V CDR1 and CDR2: DFQATT, SNEGSKA (reference sequence). Trimming stripped 5 bases from V and 1 base from J, with 20 bases between. This CDR3 reads CSAYRRGRAVNYGYTF. In DNA form, the CDR3 reads TGCAGTGCTTACCGGCGGGGCAGGGCAGTTAACTATGGCTACACCTTC.

The sample holds many counts of this clonotype. The chain combines TRBV5-1 with TRBJ1-1; 8 bases fit TRBD1. Unmatched junction bases numbered 13, after V lost 4 bases and J lost 5 bases. There are 16 residues in the CDR3. Germline loops: CDR1 SGHRS, CDR2 YFSETQ. Here the CDR3 reads CASSLGQGSRLTEAFF. The CDR3 DNA is TGCGCCAGCAGCCTTGGACAGGGCAGCCGTTTGACTGAAGCTTTCTTT.

The chain combines TRBV20-1 with TRBJ1-1; no firm D call. This CDR3 spans 11 amino acids. Germline loops: CDR1 DFQATT, CDR2 SNEGSKA (reference sequence). Trimming cost V 3 bases and J 7 bases, with 9 bases left between them. CDR3 amino acids: CSARSGIEAFF. CDR3 DNA: TGCAGTGCTAGGTCGGGGATTGAAGCTTTCTTT.

This chain links TRBV27 with TRBJ1-1; TRBD1 is a possible D gene (5 bases). V was clipped by 6 bases and J by 4 bases, with 15 bases between them. The CDR3 totals 14 residues. Germline loops: CDR1 MNHEY, CDR2 SMNVEV (reference sequence). The CDR3 sequence is CASSPIHGGTEAFF. The CDR3 coding sequence is TGTGCCAGCAGCCCCATCCATGGGGGCACTGAAGCTTTCTTT.

This clonotype showed up many times. The CDR3 nucleotides are TGTGCCAGCAGCGTATTGAGCACCGGGGAGCTGTTTTTT. Protein product: CASSVLSTGELFF. The chain joins TRBV7-9 to TRBJ2-2, with unresolved D. This CDR3 spans 13 amino acids. With 5 bases removed from V and 4 bases from J, the gap between germline ends came to 8 bases. The germline CDR1 and CDR2 sequences are SEHNR and FQNEAQ (reference sequence).

This clonotype was seen more than once but under ten times. V usage is TRBV6-5 and J usage is TRBJ2-7; a weak D match, TRBD1 (7 bases). This CDR3 is 16 amino acids long. In germline, CDR1 is MNHEY, CDR2 SVGAGI. V lost 0 bases and J 0 bases, leaving 12 bases between the germline ends. The CDR3 here is CASSYSWGDSSYEQYF. The CDR3 DNA is TGTGCCAGCAGTTACTCCTGGGGGGACAGCTCCTACGAGCAGTACTTC.

This clonotype turned up a few times. The gene calls are TRBV9 and TRBJ2-1; D is unclear. Germline V gene sequence: CDR1 SGDLS, CDR2 YYNGEE. The CDR3 length is 17 residues. V lost 2 bases and J 0 bases, leaving 15 bases between the germline ends. In nucleotides, the CDR3 is TGTGCCAGCAGCGTTGCCGGCCACTCCGGCTCCTACAATGAGCAGTTCTTC. Protein: CASSVAGHSGSYNEQFF.

This clonotype was observed a handful of times. V usage is TRBV5-1 and J usage is TRBJ2-6, with no clear D. CDR1 SGHRS and CDR2 YFSETQ come from the germline V gene. The CDR3 consists of 14 residues. The germline V and J ends were trimmed by 3 bases and 2 bases, with 6 bases remaining between them. The CDR3 nucleotides are TGCGCCAGCAGCTCGATCACTGGGGCCAACGTCCTGACTTTC. It codes for CASSSITGANVLTF.

The chain links TRBV5-1 to TRBJ2-3, with D possibly being TRBD1 (6 bases). Germline CDR1 SGHRS, CDR2 YFSETQ. This CDR3 spans 16 amino acids. V gave up 4 bases and J gave up 2 bases, with 17 bases separating them. This CDR3 reads CASSISDRGLTDTQYF. The DNA for the CDR3 is TGCGCCAGCAGCATTTCGGACAGAGGACTCACAGATACGCAGTATTTT.

The sample holds many counts of this clonotype. V is TRBV12-3 or TRBV12-4 and J is TRBJ1-2; 12 bases map to TRBD1. The CDR3 spans 17 residues. The junction had 8 bases not matched to a gene; V was cut back by 2 bases and J by 4 bases. CDR3 residues: CASSLMGQGAYGYGYTF. The CDR3 DNA reads as TGTGCCAGCAGTTTAATGGGACAGGGGGCCTACGGCTATGGCTACACCTTC.

This clonotype has a count of ten or more. The rearrangement uses TRBV11-3 and TRBJ2-3, with a possible D match to TRBD2 (7 bases). V was cut by 1 base and J by 3 bases, with 20 bases left in between. CDR3 size: 18 residues. Germline CDR1 is SGHNT and CDR2 is YENEEA. This CDR3 reads CASSLVGGGAIRTDTQYF. CDR3 nucleotides: TGTGCCAGCAGCTTAGTTGGTGGGGGGGCCATCAGAACAGATACGCAGTATTTT.

The V and J genes are TRBV4-3 and TRBJ2-1; 9 bases fit TRBD2. The CDR3 consists of 17 residues. The ends lost 0 bases at V and 9 bases at J; junction bases unmatched: 12. The germline CDR1 and CDR2 sequences are LGHNA and YSLEER. CDR3 sequence reads: CASSQDQASGGSIEQFF. Written as DNA, the CDR3 is TGCGCCAGCAGCCAAGATCAGGCGAGCGGGGGGTCCATTGAGCAGTTCTTC.

This clonotype was seen only a few times. The CDR3 DNA is TGTGCCAGCAGTTACGAAGGACCCTCGGAGACCCAGTACTTC. The encoded protein is CASSYEGPSETQYF. The rearrangement uses TRBV6-5 and TRBJ2-5; D not resolved. Germline CDR1 MNHEY, CDR2 SVGAGI. The CDR3 consists of 14 residues. V lost 2 bases and J lost 5, with 12 bases in between.

This clonotype was counted many times. The chain has TRBV10-3 and TRBJ2-7; D is uncertain. Germline V CDR1 and CDR2: ENHRY, SYGVKD. The ends were cut back, 4 bases at V and 7 bases at J, with 17 bases in the middle. This CDR3 comprises 14 residues. As DNA, the CDR3 is TGTGCCATCAGTGGAGGTGGCCTTGCTTATGAGCAGTACTTC. The encoded protein is CAISGGGLAYEQYF.

The chain combines TRBV7-9 with TRBJ2-1; no definite D call. Germline CDR1 and CDR2: SEHNR and FQNEAQ (reference sequence). V lost 5 bases to trimming and J lost 7 bases, with 12 bases between them. The CDR3 consists of 13 residues. CDR3 DNA sequence: TGTGCCAGCAGCATCAGACCGCTGAATGAGCAGTTCTTC. This gives the protein CASSIRPLNEQFF.

The CDR3 region is CASSRTGGSNQPQHF. The CDR3 DNA reads TGTGCCAGCAGTCGGACAGGAGGAAGCAATCAGCCCCAGCATTTT. V is TRBV6-1 and J is TRBJ1-5; 7 bases are shared with TRBD1. Trimming cost V 5 bases and J 1 base; bases outside gene matches: 5. The germline V gene has CDR1 MNHNS and CDR2 SASEGT. The CDR3 covers 15 residues.

The V gene is TRBV4-3, the J gene TRBJ2-1; either TRBD1 or TRBD2 may fit D (5 bases each). Germline lookup yields CDR1 LGHNA and CDR2 YSLEER. The CDR3 sequence is 17 residues long. The ends were cut back, 4 bases at V and 3 bases at J, with 19 bases in the middle. The CDR3 here is CASSLYNMGVGYNEQFF. CDR3 nucleotides: TGCGCCAGCAGCCTGTACAACATGGGGGTGGGCTACAATGAGCAGTTCTTC.

This clonotype was recorded a few times. This CDR3 reads CASSYSRRSNEQFF. DNA for the CDR3: TGTGCCAGCAGTTACTCGAGAAGGAGCAATGAGCAGTTCTTC. This rearrangement joins TRBV6-5 to TRBJ2-1; D is undetermined. The CDR3 runs 14 residues. V dropped 0 bases and J dropped 6 bases, with 9 bases sitting between them. Germline V gene lookup returns CDR1 MNHEY and CDR2 SVGAGI.

This clonotype was counted between two and nine times. Written as DNA, the CDR3 is TGCAGTGCTAGTGCTAGCGGGGGTTCTTACAATGAGCAGTTCTTC. Amino acid sequence: CSASASGGSYNEQFF. The genes are TRBV20-1 and TRBJ2-1; 10 bases fit TRBD2. This CDR3 is 15 amino acids long. Germline CDR1 is DFQATT and CDR2 is SNEGSKA (reference sequence). The V segment lost 3 bases and the J segment 4 bases; nucleotides outside the gene matches: 6.

CDR3 sequence (DNA): TGTGCCAGCAGTTTCTCTGGGACTAGCGTTAACAATGAGCAGTTCTTC. Translated, it gives CASSFSGTSVNNEQFF. The rearrangement links TRBV27 to TRBJ2-1; 10 bases are a match to TRBD2. Trimming took 3 bases from V and 5 from J; bases not matched to a gene: 7. Looked up from germline, CDR1 is MNHEY and CDR2 is SMNVEV (reference sequence). The CDR3 contains 16 residues.

In this sample, this clonotype turned up many times. This chain connects TRBV6-9 to TRBJ2-7, with no clear D. The CDR3 totals 15 residues. Germline values: CDR1 MNHGY, CDR2 SVAAGI. Between the trimmed V and J ends, which lost 9 bases and 3 bases, there was a span of 21 bases. In DNA form, the CDR3 reads TGTGCCAGGCCCCGGCACGACATCTCAGGCTACGAGCAGTACGTC. Protein: CARPRHDISGYEQYV.

This chain joins TRBV9 and TRBJ1-5; 9 bases align to TRBD1. Germline V gene lookup returns CDR1 SGDLS and CDR2 YYNGEE. The CDR3 is 14 residues long. V shed 0 bases, J shed 5 bases, and the junction held 0 bases outside the gene matches. CDR3 residues: CASSVGTGDQPQHF. CDR3 bases: TGTGCCAGCAGCGTAGGGACAGGGGATCAGCCCCAGCATTTT.

This clonotype was detected many times. This rearrangement joins TRBV20-1 to TRBJ2-2; possibly TRBD1 for D (6 bases). The V gene's germline CDR1 is DFQATT and CDR2 SNEGSKA (reference sequence). The V end was cut by 1 base, the J end by 1 base, with 10 bases between. There are 15 residues in the CDR3. The CDR3: CSARAGTKNTGELFF. Here the CDR3 DNA reads TGCAGTGCTAGAGCCGGGACAAAGAACACCGGGGAGCTGTTTTTT.

This clonotype was seen only a few times. This chain connects TRBV6-5 to TRBJ2-1; 7 positions agree with TRBD2. CDR1 and CDR2 from the germline V gene are MNHEY and SVGAGI. The CDR3 sequence is 15 residues long. The junction had 5 bases not matched to a gene; V was cut back by 2 bases and J by 4 bases. The CDR3, as DNA: TGTGCCAGCAGTTACGATGGGGGGGAGTACAATGAGCAGTTCTTC. Residues: CASSYDGGEYNEQFF.

This clonotype came up many times. V gene TRBV15 combines with J gene TRBJ2-7, with unresolved D. Germline lookup yields CDR1 LNHNV and CDR2 YYDKDF (reference sequence). V was trimmed by 0 bases and J by 0 bases, leaving 6 bases between them. The CDR3 is 14 residues long. The CDR3 nucleotides are TGTGCCACCAGCAGAGATCTAAGCTCCTACGAGCAGTACGTC. This gives the protein CATSRDLSSYEQYV.

V gene TRBV25-1 combines with J gene TRBJ2-5, with TRBD1 identical over 8 bases. Germline CDR1 reads MGHDK; CDR2 reads SYGVNS. V lost 1 base and J lost 4; bases outside the gene matches: 8. This CDR3 spans 16 amino acids. This CDR3 is CASSEFHRGYGETQYF. CDR3 nucleotide sequence: TGTGCCAGCAGTGAATTCCACAGGGGGTACGGAGAGACCCAGTACTTC. Complete variable domain (other parts from reference TRBV25-1 and TRBJ2-5): EADIYQTPRYLVIGTGKKITLECSQTMGHDKMYWYQQDPGMELHLIHYSYGVNSTEKGDLSSESTVSRIRTEHFPLTLESARPSHTSQYLCASSEFHRGYGETQYFGPGTRLLVL.

This clonotype occurred a few times. The gene calls are TRBV6-2 or TRBV6-3 and TRBJ2-3; D call uncertain. From germline, CDR1 is MNHEY and CDR2 SVGEGT. The V end lost 6 bases, the J end lost 6 bases, and 7 bases lay between the germline ends. The CDR3 covers 11 residues. This CDR3 reads CASRWMDTQYF. In nucleotides, the CDR3 is TGTGCCAGCAGATGGATGGATACGCAGTATTTT.

The chain links TRBV7-9 to TRBJ2-7; D remains unclear. Germline values: CDR1 SEHNR, CDR2 FQNEAQ (reference sequence). There are 15 residues in the CDR3. With 5 bases removed from V and 0 bases from J, the gap between germline ends came to 14 bases. The CDR3 nucleotides are TGTGCCAGCAGCCCTCCTGGGGTTAGCTCCTACGAGCAGTACGTC. This sequence encodes CASSPPGVSSYEQYV.

This clonotype was recorded at least ten times. The chain employs TRBV9 and TRBJ1-3; unclear D gene. The ends were cut back, 3 bases at V and 0 bases at J, with 7 bases in the middle. The CDR3 is 14 amino acids. Per the germline V gene, CDR1 is SGDLS and CDR2 is YYNGEE. The CDR3 DNA follows: TGTGCCAGCAGCGCGCACAGCTCTGGAAACACCATATATTTT. Protein product: CASSAHSSGNTIYF. Full variable domain (missing parts from reference TRBV9 and TRBJ1-3): DSGVTQTPKHLITATGQRVTLRCSPRSGDLSVYWYQQSLDQGLQFLIQYYNGEERAKGNILERFSAQQFPDLHSELNLSSLELGDSALYFCASSAHSSGNTIYFGEGSWLTVV.

The chain joins TRBV7-2 to TRBJ1-5, with a weak D call TRBD1 (5 bases). The CDR3 is 15 residues long. Germline CDR1 SGHTA, CDR2 FQGNSA. Trimming cost V 1 base and J 4 bases, with 11 bases left between them. DNA for the CDR3: TGTGCCAGCAGCTTAGACAGGCGGCTAAATCAGCCCCAGCATTTT. This encodes CASSLDRRLNQPQHF.